The rows below give T cell receptor beta chains drawn from one sample of a study of T cells in tuberculosis. Sequencing was performed with immunoSEQ multiplex PCR; in TCRdb, only in-frame clones are kept and a portion is missing. The profile shows 6,500 to 8,000 clones, 95% of them singletons. Input material: PBMCs. The origin of the receptors is an adult with tuberculosis. The CDR3 runs from the conserved cysteine through the conserved F or W. Each record gives: V gene, clone size, J gene, D gene, CDR3 DNA, CDR3 protein. A D gene is named only where the DNA matches it firmly. A clone size is listed for some rows: how often the clone was seen (once, few, many), or a class if it is expanded.

V gene: TRBV30
clone size: .
J gene: TRBJ2-2
D gene: .
CDR3 DNA: TGTGCCTGGAGTGTTGGGCTCACCGGGGAGCTGTTTTTT
CDR3 protein: CAWSVGLTGELFF

V gene: TRBV11-2
clone size: .
J gene: TRBJ2-3
D gene: TRBD2
CDR3 DNA: TGTGCCAGCAGCCCCGGGACTAGTGGTTCGGCGCAGTATTTT
CDR3 protein: CASSPGTSGSAQYF

V gene: TRBV5-1
clone size: .
J gene: TRBJ1-1
D gene: .
CDR3 DNA: TGCGCCAGCAGCCCCGGACAGAACACTGAAGCTTTCTTT
CDR3 protein: CASSPGQNTEAFF

V gene: TRBV11-2
clone size: .
J gene: TRBJ2-7
D gene: TRBD2
CDR3 DNA: TGTGCCAGCAGCTTAGATCGTAGCGGGAGCCTGGGGGGGTACGAGCAGTACTTC
CDR3 protein: CASSLDRSGSLGGYEQYF

V gene: TRBV10-2
clone size: .
J gene: TRBJ2-7
D gene: .
CDR3 DNA: TGCGCCAGCAATAGCGGCATCTACGAGCAGTACTTC
CDR3 protein: CASNSGIYEQYF

V gene: TRBV5-1
clone size: .
J gene: TRBJ2-1
D gene: .
CDR3 DNA: TGCGCCAGCAGCCTAGGTCGTCCGCGCAATGAGCAGTTCTTC
CDR3 protein: CASSLGRPRNEQFF

V gene: TRBV19
clone size: .
J gene: TRBJ2-2
D gene: .
CDR3 DNA: TGTGCCAGTAGTATGCTCTGGGCCCGGGGCACCGGGGAGCTGTTTTTT
CDR3 protein: CASSMLWARGTGELFF

V gene: TRBV29-1
clone size: .
J gene: TRBJ2-2
D gene: .
CDR3 DNA: TGCAGCGTGTCAGGGCCCCTCTTATCCCCCGCCGGGGAGCTGTTTTTT
CDR3 protein: CSVSGPLLSPAGELFF

V gene: TRBV4-1
clone size: .
J gene: TRBJ2-5
D gene: TRBD2
CDR3 DNA: TGCGCCAGCAGCCAAGATCACGCTAGCGGGGGGGCCGGGACCCAGTACTTC
CDR3 protein: CASSQDHASGGAGTQYF

V gene: TRBV10-3
clone size: .
J gene: TRBJ2-7
D gene: TRBD2
CDR3 DNA: TGTGCCATCAGGACTAGCTTGTCCTACGAGCAGTACTTC
CDR3 protein: CAIRTSLSYEQYF

V gene: TRBV27
clone size: .
J gene: TRBJ2-7
D gene: TRBD2
CDR3 DNA: TGTGCCAGCAGTTTACGGGCAGTAGCGGGAAACTCCTACGAGCAGTACTTC
CDR3 protein: CASSLRAVAGNSYEQYF

V gene: TRBV7-2
clone size: .
J gene: TRBJ2-1
D gene: .
CDR3 DNA: TGTGCCAGCAGCTTGGGGACTTATTACAATGAGCAGTTCTTC
CDR3 protein: CASSLGTYYNEQFF

V gene: TRBV20-1
clone size: .
J gene: TRBJ2-7
D gene: .
CDR3 DNA: TGCAGTGCTCCTAGAGACTACGAGCAGTACTTC
CDR3 protein: CSAPRDYEQYF

V gene: TRBV18
clone size: .
J gene: TRBJ1-4
D gene: .
CDR3 DNA: TGTGCCAGCTCATCTCAAGGGGTGGGCGGCGAAAAACTGTTTTTT
CDR3 protein: CASSSQGVGGEKLFF

V gene: TRBV4-1
clone size: .
J gene: TRBJ2-2
D gene: .
CDR3 DNA: TGCGCCAGCAGCCGCCTGCGGGGGAACACCGGGGAGCTGTTTTTT
CDR3 protein: CASSRLRGNTGELFF

V gene: TRBV13
clone size: .
J gene: TRBJ1-2
D gene: TRBD1
CDR3 DNA: TGTGCCAGCGGACAGGGACATGGCTATGGCTACACCTTC
CDR3 protein: CASGQGHGYGYTF

V gene: TRBV18
clone size: .
J gene: TRBJ2-1
D gene: .
CDR3 DNA: TGTGCCAGCTCACCATTGCGGGACAATGAGCAGTTCTTC
CDR3 protein: CASSPLRDNEQFF

V gene: TRBV4-2
clone size: .
J gene: TRBJ1-2
D gene: .
CDR3 DNA: TGTGCCAGCAGCCAAGAGACAGGTCTACCCTATGGCTACACCTTC
CDR3 protein: CASSQETGLPYGYTF

V gene: TRBV27
clone size: .
J gene: TRBJ1-3
D gene: .
CDR3 DNA: TGTGCCAGCAGTTTACGGGTTAGTGGAAACACCATATATTTT
CDR3 protein: CASSLRVSGNTIYF

V gene: TRBV7-3
clone size: .
J gene: TRBJ2-7
D gene: TRBD1
CDR3 DNA: TGTGCCAGCAGCGCCGGGACAGGGAGTTACGAGCAGTACTTC
CDR3 protein: CASSAGTGSYEQYF

V gene: TRBV6-1
clone size: .
J gene: TRBJ1-2
D gene: .
CDR3 DNA: TGTGCCAGCAGTCCCAGTTGGCGGGACGACTATGGCTACACCTTC
CDR3 protein: CASSPSWRDDYGYTF

V gene: TRBV29-1
clone size: .
J gene: TRBJ2-7
D gene: TRBD1
CDR3 DNA: TGCAGCGTTCTCACCGGACAGGGATTGTTCGAGCAGTACTTC
CDR3 protein: CSVLTGQGLFEQYF

V gene: TRBV11-1
clone size: .
J gene: TRBJ2-3
D gene: .
CDR3 DNA: TGTGCCAGCAGCTGGGGAATTAGCGGCTTCGAGGATACGCAGTATTTT
CDR3 protein: CASSWGISGFEDTQYF

V gene: TRBV6-5
clone size: .
J gene: TRBJ2-1
D gene: TRBD1
CDR3 DNA: TGTGCCAGCAGTTACTCCCCGGACAGGGAGCAGTTCTTC
CDR3 protein: CASSYSPDREQFF

V gene: TRBV7-6
clone size: .
J gene: TRBJ1-1
D gene: .
CDR3 DNA: TGTGCCAGCAGCTTAGGAGCGGGGCAGGGTGGCGCTTTCTTT
CDR3 protein: CASSLGAGQGGAFF

V gene: TRBV11-2
clone size: .
J gene: TRBJ2-7
D gene: TRBD2
CDR3 DNA: TGTGCCAGCAGCTGGCTCGGGACTAGCGTACTTTACGAGCAGTACTTC
CDR3 protein: CASSWLGTSVLYEQYF

V gene: TRBV7-9
clone size: .
J gene: TRBJ1-1
D gene: TRBD1
CDR3 DNA: TGTGCCAGCAGCCGCAGGGGGGATAAACGGGCTTTCTTT
CDR3 protein: CASSRRGDKRAFF

V gene: TRBV5-1
clone size: few
J gene: TRBJ2-2
D gene: .
CDR3 DNA: TGCGCCAGCAGCTTGTCCCAGAATACCGGGGAGCTGTTTTTT
CDR3 protein: CASSLSQNTGELFF

V gene: TRBV5-8
clone size: .
J gene: TRBJ2-2
D gene: .
CDR3 DNA: TGTGCCAGCAGCTTGACGGCGAACACCGGGGAGCTGTTTTTT
CDR3 protein: CASSLTANTGELFF

V gene: TRBV19
clone size: .
J gene: TRBJ2-1
D gene: TRBD1
CDR3 DNA: TGTGCCAGTAGACAGCCGGGACAGGGCCGCGGCAATGAGCAGTTCTTC
CDR3 protein: CASRQPGQGRGNEQFF

V gene: TRBV5-1
clone size: .
J gene: TRBJ2-5
D gene: .
CDR3 DNA: TGCGCCAGCAGCGGGGGCCGGGCCAGAGACTTC
CDR3 protein: CASSGGRARDF

V gene: TRBV10-3
clone size: .
J gene: TRBJ2-5
D gene: TRBD1
CDR3 DNA: TGTGCCATCAGTTACAGGGGGGAAGGAGAGGAGACCCAGTACTTC
CDR3 protein: CAISYRGEGEETQYF

V gene: TRBV2
clone size: .
J gene: TRBJ1-1
D gene: TRBD1
CDR3 DNA: TGTGCCAGCAGTGTCAACAGGGGCACTGAAGCTTTCTTT
CDR3 protein: CASSVNRGTEAFF

V gene: TRBV19
clone size: .
J gene: TRBJ1-5
D gene: .
CDR3 DNA: TGTGCCAGTAGTATTTTCCGGGGGAATCAGCCCCAGCATTTT
CDR3 protein: CASSIFRGNQPQHF

V gene: TRBV30
clone size: .
J gene: TRBJ2-1
D gene: .
CDR3 DNA: TGTGCCTGGAGTTCGGGGTATAGACCAGAAGAAAATGAGCAGTTCTTC
CDR3 protein: CAWSSGYRPEENEQFF

V gene: TRBV19
clone size: .
J gene: TRBJ1-2
D gene: TRBD1
CDR3 DNA: TGTGCCAGTAGTACCGGGACAGGGCGGGAAGGCTACACCTTC
CDR3 protein: CASSTGTGREGYTF

V gene: TRBV5-1
clone size: once
J gene: TRBJ2-1
D gene: .
CDR3 DNA: TGCGCCAGCAGCTTGGTTCCGGGGTGGAATGAGCAGTTCTTC
CDR3 protein: CASSLVPGWNEQFF

V gene: TRBV7-9
clone size: .
J gene: TRBJ1-2
D gene: .
CDR3 DNA: TGTGCCAGCAGCTTACAGAGGGGGACTAACTATGGCTACACCTTC
CDR3 protein: CASSLQRGTNYGYTF

V gene: TRBV27
clone size: once
J gene: TRBJ2-7
D gene: .
CDR3 DNA: TGTGCCATCAACGCCTCGACTCTAAGGTACGAGCAGTACTTC
CDR3 protein: CAINASTLRYEQYF

V gene: TRBV7-6
clone size: .
J gene: TRBJ2-7
D gene: .
CDR3 DNA: TGTGCCAGCAGCCTTGCGGGACTTCAGAGCTCCTACGAGCAGTACTTC
CDR3 protein: CASSLAGLQSSYEQYF

V gene: TRBV7-3
clone size: .
J gene: TRBJ1-2
D gene: .
CDR3 DNA: TGTGCCAGCAGCTCAAGGGACGGGGGTGGCTACACCTTC
CDR3 protein: CASSSRDGGGYTF

V gene: TRBV5-1
clone size: once
J gene: TRBJ2-5
D gene: .
CDR3 DNA: TGCGCCAGCAGCTCGGGCCAGGGGTCTGTCGGGGAGACCCAGTACTTC
CDR3 protein: CASSSGQGSVGETQYF

V gene: TRBV6-5
clone size: .
J gene: TRBJ1-1
D gene: TRBD1
CDR3 DNA: TGTGCCAGCAGTACCAACACTGACAGGGAGGCTGAAGCTTTCTTT
CDR3 protein: CASSTNTDREAEAFF

V gene: TRBV7-9
clone size: .
J gene: TRBJ2-1
D gene: .
CDR3 DNA: TGTGCCAGCAGCTTAGTCCAAGCGGCCTTCAATGAGCAGTTCTTC
CDR3 protein: CASSLVQAAFNEQFF

V gene: TRBV5-4
clone size: .
J gene: TRBJ2-6
D gene: .
CDR3 DNA: TGTGCCAGCAGCTCCCGGAGTACTGGGGCCAACGTCCTGACTTTC
CDR3 protein: CASSSRSTGANVLTF

V gene: TRBV11-1
clone size: .
J gene: TRBJ2-7
D gene: .
CDR3 DNA: TGTGCCAGCAGCGGCGGGACAGACTCCTACGAGCAGTACTTC
CDR3 protein: CASSGGTDSYEQYF

V gene: TRBV19
clone size: .
J gene: TRBJ1-4
D gene: TRBD1
CDR3 DNA: TGTGCCAGTAGTGACAGGGGGCGAGGGGAAAAACTGTTTTTT
CDR3 protein: CASSDRGRGEKLFF

V gene: TRBV6-5
clone size: .
J gene: TRBJ2-3
D gene: .
CDR3 DNA: TGTGCCAGCAGTTACTCCCGCGGCCAGGATACGCAGTATTTT
CDR3 protein: CASSYSRGQDTQYF

V gene: TRBV5-1
clone size: .
J gene: TRBJ1-4
D gene: .
CDR3 DNA: TGCGCCAGCAGCCTGACAGCAACTAATGAAAAACTGTTTTTT
CDR3 protein: CASSLTATNEKLFF

V gene: TRBV30
clone size: .
J gene: TRBJ2-7
D gene: .
CDR3 DNA: TGTGCCTGGAAATCGGGGAGGTCAACCTACGAGCAGTACTTC
CDR3 protein: CAWKSGRSTYEQYF

V gene: TRBV25-1
clone size: .
J gene: TRBJ2-3
D gene: TRBD2
CDR3 DNA: TGTGCCAGCAGTGGATTACTAGCGGGATCGGGGGTTGGGACGCAGTATTTT
CDR3 protein: CASSGLLAGSGVGTQYF

V gene: TRBV5-5
clone size: .
J gene: TRBJ2-7
D gene: .
CDR3 DNA: TGTGCCAGCAGCTTGGTTTGGACTGGGAGATACGAGCAGTACTTC
CDR3 protein: CASSLVWTGRYEQYF